These 29 T cell receptor beta chains share one sample of origin, sequenced in a study of shared clonotypes between healthy human individuals. Here immunoSEQ multiplex PCR was the method, and the copy in TCRdb shows in-frame clones only, minus some. This sample has over a million clones, with 98% to 99% found just once. The material sequenced was naive CD4+ T cells sorted from blood. Subset of the sample: CD45RA+ positively selected. The receptors shown here come from a man younger than 45 in good health.

Notes on this clone: Within the sample, other DNA sequences also encode this same CDR3. This rearrangement joins TRBV6-5 to TRBJ1-1; D perhaps matches TRBD1 (6 bases). The V end was cut by 2 bases, the J end by 1 base, with 8 bases between. This CDR3 has 14 amino acids. Per germline, CDR1 MNHEY and CDR2 SVGAGI. CDR3 sequence (DNA): TGTGCCAGCAGTTACCCGACAGGGAACACTGAAGCTTTCTTT. It is translated as CASSYPTGNTEAFF.

This chain links TRBV5-1 with TRBJ2-5, with unresolved D. The CDR3 totals 15 residues. The ends were cut back, 0 bases at V and 5 bases at J, with 14 bases in the middle. Germline loops: CDR1 SGHRS, CDR2 YFSETQ. The CDR3 loop reads CASSLADRFEETQYF. DNA for the CDR3: TGCGCCAGCAGCTTGGCCGACCGCTTCGAGGAGACCCAGTACTTC.

The CDR3 sequence: CASSSVDEQFF. In nucleotides, the CDR3 is TGTGCCAGCAGTTCAGTGGATGAGCAGTTCTTC. V usage is TRBV28 and J usage is TRBJ2-1; D gene unclear. The CDR3 loop spans 11 amino acids. Germline V gene sequence: CDR1 MDHEN, CDR2 SYDVKM. Trimming stripped 4 bases from V and 8 bases from J, with 6 bases between.

The chain joins TRBV5-1 to TRBJ1-2; the D is unclear. CDR1 and CDR2 from the germline V gene are SGHRS and YFSETQ. The CDR3 has 15 amino acids. Trimming shortened V by 4 bases and J by 6 bases, and 19 bases separated the two germline ends. This CDR3 reads CASSPRVGGVDGYTF. As DNA, the CDR3 is TGCGCCAGCAGCCCGAGGGTAGGCGGGGTGGATGGCTACACCTTC.

This CDR3 reads CASSHDMGPYEQYF. CDR3 nucleotide sequence: TGTGCCAGCAGCCACGACATGGGACCCTACGAGCAGTACTTC. The V and J genes are TRBV7-9 and TRBJ2-7; either TRBD1 or TRBD2 may supply D (5 bases each). Germline lookup yields CDR1 SEHNR and CDR2 FQNEAQ (reference sequence). Trimming pared 5 bases from V and 2 bases from J, leaving 13 bases between. The CDR3 sequence is 14 residues long.

This chain joins TRBV14 and TRBJ1-1; D call uncertain. The length of the CDR3 is 13 residues. CDR1 is SGHDN and CDR2 is FVKESK in the germline V gene. V shed 0 bases and J shed 3 bases, with 5 bases lying between them. The CDR3 DNA sequence: TGTGCCAGCAGCCAAGATCTGGACACTGAAGCTTTCTTT. Translating it yields CASSQDLDTEAFF.

This chain links TRBV4-1 with TRBJ1-5; D unresolved. Germline CDR1 reads MGHRA; CDR2 reads YSYEKL. The CDR3 is 15 amino acids. The V and J ends lost 1 base and 1 base respectively, with 8 bases between them. CDR3 amino acids: CASSQVYPSNQPQHF. In nucleotides, the CDR3 is TGCGCCAGCAGCCAAGTTTACCCGAGCAATCAGCCCCAGCATTTT.

V gene TRBV29-1 combines with J gene TRBJ2-3, with D perhaps TRBD1 or TRBD2 (6 bases each). Per the germline V gene, CDR1 is SQVTM and CDR2 is ANQGSEA. V was cut by 7 bases and J by 1 base, with 24 bases left in between. The CDR3 is 17 amino acids. The CDR3 protein is CSAVGGRLVGGTDTQYF. DNA of the CDR3: TGCAGCGCTGTTGGGGGGCGGCTAGTTGGTGGCACAGATACGCAGTATTTT.

This chain's CDR3 is CASSPDSQETQYF. For the CDR3, the DNA is TGTGCCAGCAGCCCGGACAGCCAAGAGACCCAGTACTTC. V and J are TRBV11-2 and TRBJ2-5; possibly TRBD1 for D (6 bases). V was cut by 5 bases and J by 1 base, with 8 bases left in between. The germline V gene encodes CDR1 SGHAT and CDR2 FQNNGV. The CDR3 is 13 residues long.

The rearrangement joins TRBV5-1 to TRBJ1-3; 10 bases map to TRBD1. V lost 4 bases to trimming and J lost 3 bases; unmatched junction nucleotides: 4. The CDR3 is 15 amino acids. The germline gives CDR1 SGHRS, CDR2 YFSETQ. The DNA of the CDR3 is TGCGCCAGCAGCGGGACAGGGGCAGGTGGAAACACCATATATTTT. Translated, it gives CASSGTGAGGNTIYF. The entire variable domain, with the rest obtained from reference TRBV5-1 and TRBJ1-3, is as follows: KAGVTQTPRYLIKTRGQQVTLSCSPISGHRSVSWYQQTPGQGLQFLFEYFSETQRNKGNFPGRFSGRQFSNSRSEMNVSTLELGDSALYLCASSGTGAGGNTIYFGEGSWLTVV.

This chain joins TRBV7-9 and TRBJ2-2; D possibly corresponds to TRBD1 (7 bases). Trimming took 7 bases from V and 4 from J, leaving 19 bases between them. This CDR3 has 16 residues. Germline-derived CDR1 and CDR2 are SEHNR and FQNEAQ (reference sequence). The chain's CDR3 is CASTPRAGGLTGELFF. In DNA form, the CDR3 reads TGTGCCAGCACCCCCCGGGCAGGGGGGCTCACCGGGGAGCTGTTTTTT. Complete variable domain (other parts from reference TRBV7-9 and TRBJ2-2): DTGVSQNPRHKITKRGQNVTFRCDPISEHNRLYWYRQTLGQGPEFLTYFQNEAQLEKSRLLSDRFSAERPKGSFSTLEIQRTEQGDSAMYLCASTPRAGGLTGELFFGEGSRLTVL.

V and J are TRBV10-3 and TRBJ2-1, with D perhaps TRBD2 (7 bases). The length of the CDR3 is 18 residues. The germline gives CDR1 ENHRY, CDR2 SYGVKD. V was cut by 3 bases and J by 0 bases, with 18 bases left in between. The CDR3 DNA follows: TGTGCCATCAGTGACCTCGGGGGGCGGACAGCCTCCTACAATGAGCAGTTCTTC. Translation: CAISDLGGRTASYNEQFF.

The chain couples TRBV19 to TRBJ2-1; 8 positions match TRBD2. Trimming took 2 bases from V and 5 from J; bases not matched to a gene: 2. The CDR3 runs to 14 residues. From germline, CDR1 is LNHDA and CDR2 SQIVND (reference sequence). The DNA for the CDR3 is TGTGCCAGTAGTATACTAGCGGGCCACAATGAGCAGTTCTTC. It specifies CASSILAGHNEQFF.

A word on this clone: Different DNA sequences within this sample yield the same CDR3. The chain couples TRBV5-1 to TRBJ2-7; D may be TRBD1 (5 bases). V was cut by 4 bases and J by 3 bases, with 8 bases left in between. CDR1 and CDR2 (germline): SGHRS, YFSETQ. The CDR3 spans 12 residues. DNA for the CDR3: TGCGCCAGCAGCCCCCAGGGCTACGAGCAGTACTTC. This gives the protein CASSPQGYEQYF.

V and J are TRBV11-2 and TRBJ2-3; 11 nucleotides line up with TRBD2. From germline, CDR1 is SGHAT and CDR2 FQNNGV. The CDR3 loop spans 15 amino acids. The V and J ends lost 5 bases and 5 bases, in that order; junction bases with no gene match: 6. The CDR3 sequence: CASSDTSGRRDTQYF. CDR3 DNA: TGTGCCAGCAGCGATACTAGCGGGAGACGAGATACGCAGTATTTT. Full variable domain (rest looked up from reference TRBV11-2 and TRBJ2-3): EAGVAQSPRYKIIEKRQSVAFWCNPISGHATLYWYQQILGQGPKLLIQFQNNGVVDDSQLPKDRFSAERLKGVDSTLKIQPAKLEDSAVYLCASSDTSGRRDTQYFGPGTRLTVL.

This chain uses TRBV5-1 with TRBJ2-3; TRBD2 aligns across 14 bases. V gave up 4 bases and J gave up 3 bases; unmatched junction bases: 7. CDR1 is SGHRS and CDR2 is YFSETQ in the germline V gene. CDR3 size: 17 residues. The CDR3 nucleotides are TGCGCCAGCAGCCCCCGGACTAGCGGGGGGTGGACAGATACGCAGTATTTT. Translating it yields CASSPRTSGGWTDTQYF.

This rearrangement joins TRBV28 to TRBJ2-1; D possibly corresponds to TRBD2 (5 bases). This CDR3 has 15 amino acids. Trimming took off 8 bases at V and 0 bases at J, with 14 bases between the two ends. Germline V gene lookup returns CDR1 MDHEN and CDR2 SYDVKM. The chain's CDR3 is CASGPLGSSYNEQFF. As DNA, the CDR3 is TGTGCCAGCGGTCCCCTAGGGAGCTCCTACAATGAGCAGTTCTTC.

This chain links TRBV10-3 with TRBJ1-1; 7 positions agree with TRBD1. This CDR3 is built from 14 residues. V trimming: 10 bases; J trimming: 4 bases; junction bases outside the gene matches: 12. The germline V gene encodes CDR1 ENHRY and CDR2 SYGVKD. Here the CDR3 DNA reads TGTGCCACGACGACAGACAGGGAGGGCACTGAAGCTTTCTTT. Its protein product is CATTTDREGTEAFF.

This chain joins TRBV5-1 and TRBJ2-2; the match to TRBD1 covers 9 bases. The CDR3 loop spans 16 amino acids. In germline, CDR1 is SGHRS, CDR2 YFSETQ. V lost 0 bases to trimming and J lost 5 bases; unmatched junction nucleotides: 5. Here the CDR3 DNA reads TGCGCCAGCAGCTTGGAGGGACAGGGCGTAACCGGGGAGCTGTTTTTT. It yields the protein CASSLEGQGVTGELFF.

In this sample, this clone turned up once. The chain links TRBV6-6 to TRBJ2-3; D call uncertain. Germline CDR1 reads MNHNY; CDR2 reads SVGAGI (reference sequence). Trimming removed 4 bases at V and 4 bases at J, with 3 bases between. This CDR3 spans 11 amino acids. The CDR3 sequence: CASSFSDTQYF. DNA for the CDR3: TGTGCCAGCAGTTTCTCAGATACGCAGTATTTT.

The chain's CDR3 is CASSFRARYEQYF. The CDR3 DNA reads as TGTGCCAGCAGTTTCAGAGCGCGGTACGAGCAGTACTTC. The chain links TRBV27 to TRBJ2-7; D is uncertain. Deletions cut 3 bases from V and 4 bases from J, with 10 bases between. Germline lookup yields CDR1 MNHEY and CDR2 SMNVEV (reference sequence). The length of the CDR3 is 13 residues.

V usage is TRBV15 and J usage is TRBJ1-2, with 9 bases matching TRBD1. Germline assignment: CDR1 LNHNV and CDR2 YYDKDF (reference sequence). V shed 1 base, J shed 3 bases, and the junction held 6 bases outside the gene matches. The CDR3 is made up of 16 amino acids. The CDR3 spells CATSRVGTGKDYGYTF. For the CDR3, the DNA is TGTGCCACCAGCAGAGTCGGGACAGGGAAGGACTATGGCTACACCTTC.

The CDR3 region has the DNA TGTGCCAGCAGCTTAGGGGTTAGCGGGCGCAGCTCCTACGAGCAGTACTTC. Protein product: CASSLGVSGRSSYEQYF. The V and J genes are TRBV7-8 and TRBJ2-7, with 7 bases that match TRBD2. CDR1 and CDR2 (germline): SGHVS, FQNEAQ. J gave up 0 bases and V 1 base, and 9 bases lay outside the gene matches. The CDR3 length is 17 residues.

CDR3: CASALQNIQYF. CDR3 coding DNA: TGTGCCAGCGCACTCCAAAACATTCAGTACTTC. The chain has TRBV2 and TRBJ2-4; D is ambiguous. Trimming left V 8 bases short and J 5 bases short, with 7 bases between. This CDR3 is 11 amino acids long. The germline V gene has CDR1 SNHLY and CDR2 FYNNEI.

The chain combines TRBV19 with TRBJ1-5; TRBD1 matches at 11 bases. Germline loops: CDR1 LNHDA, CDR2 SQIVND (reference sequence). V lost 7 bases, J lost 1 base, and 6 bases stayed unmatched. CDR3 size: 16 residues. CDR3 nucleotide sequence: TGTGCCAGTAAGGGGACAGGGGGGTTGAGCAATCAGCCCCAGCATTTT. It is translated as CASKGTGGLSNQPQHF.

The chain links TRBV4-1 to TRBJ2-5; possibly TRBD2 for D (6 bases). The length of the CDR3 is 15 residues. Germline CDR1 MGHRA, CDR2 YSYEKL. V shed 1 base and J shed 2 bases, with 11 bases lying between them. The CDR3 protein is CASSQGQLAQETQYF. Here the CDR3 DNA reads TGCGCCAGCAGCCAAGGCCAGCTAGCGCAAGAGACCCAGTACTTC.

The genes are TRBV11-2 and TRBJ2-3; 9 nucleotides match TRBD2. Per germline, CDR1 SGHAT and CDR2 FQNNGV. The CDR3 is 19 residues long. The ends lost 3 bases at V and 2 bases at J; junction bases unmatched: 15. CDR3 in amino acids: CASSFRGLARRVPTDTQYF. CDR3 DNA: TGTGCCAGCAGCTTCCGAGGACTAGCGCGGAGGGTACCCACAGATACGCAGTATTTT. The full variable domain, in which reference TRBV11-2 and TRBJ2-3 provide the parts outside the CDR3, is EAGVAQSPRYKIIEKRQSVAFWCNPISGHATLYWYQQILGQGPKLLIQFQNNGVVDDSQLPKDRFSAERLKGVDSTLKIQPAKLEDSAVYLCASSFRGLARRVPTDTQYFGPGTRLTVL.

This rearrangement joins TRBV18 to TRBJ2-5; D gene unclear. Germline CDR1 reads KGHSH; CDR2 reads LQKENI. CDR3 length equals 14 residues. Trimming left V 2 bases short and J 0 bases short, with 7 bases between. CDR3 DNA sequence: TGTGCCAGCTCACCAACGCGGAACCAAGAGACCCAGTACTTC. Translating it yields CASSPTRNQETQYF.

The rearrangement links TRBV30 to TRBJ2-3, with 7 bases lining up with TRBD1. J gave up 2 bases and V 4 bases, and 3 bases lay outside the gene matches. Looked up from germline, CDR1 is GTSNPN and CDR2 is SVGIG (reference sequence). This CDR3 has 13 amino acids. CDR3 protein: CAWTGGPTDTQYF. The CDR3 DNA reads TGTGCCTGGACAGGGGGACCCACAGATACGCAGTATTTT.